This is a list of T cell receptor beta chains from one sample in a study of blood T cell repertoires in COVID-19. The method was immunoSEQ multiplex PCR; TCRdb's version includes in-frame clones alone and lacks a portion of them. The sample includes about 140,000 clones, roughly 89% seen only once; the top ten take under 10%. The sequenced sample consisted of peripheral blood. The receptors here all came from a man aged 25 to 40 with COVID-19, enrolled during active disease. The CDR3 runs from the conserved cysteine through the conserved F or W. The D gene is left open where the match is weak. Expanded clones are given a class, and other clones once, few, many or no size at all.

>TRBD1|TRBV2|TRBJ2-5|few
CASSLQGGWETQYF
TGTGCCAGCAGTCTACAGGGGGGTTGGGAGACCCAGTACTTC
>TRBD1|TRBV5-5|TRBJ1-1|-
CASSLDRGYTEAFF
TGTGCCAGCAGCTTGGACAGGGGATACACTGAAGCTTTCTTT
>TRBD2|TRBV7-2|TRBJ2-1|-
CASSLDGGGSYNEQFF
TGTGCCAGCAGCTTAGACGGGGGGGGTTCGTACAATGAGCAGTTCTTC
>TRBD1|TRBV9|TRBJ2-7|once
CASSDGRTGEGSYEQYF
TGTGCCAGCAGCGACGGCCGGACAGGGGAGGGGTCCTACGAGCAGTACTTC
>-|TRBV12-5|TRBJ1-5|-
CASGLGPTESYSNQPQHF
TGTGCTAGTGGTTTGGGACCGACAGAAAGTTATAGCAATCAGCCCCAGCATTTT
>-|TRBV6-5|TRBJ2-5|-
CASSYSGLEQETQYF
TGTGCCAGCAGTTATTCGGGATTGGAGCAAGAGACCCAGTACTTC
>-|TRBV7-7|TRBJ2-1|-
CASSWQFYNEQFF
TGTGCTAGCAGCTGGCAATTCTACAATGAGCAGTTCTTC
>-|TRBV28|TRBJ2-2|-
CASSVVSGELFF
TGTGCCAGCAGTGTCGTATCCGGGGAGCTGTTTTTT
>TRBD2|TRBV10-2|TRBJ2-7|-
CASRGGGSLFEQYF
TGCGCCAGCAGGGGTGGCGGGAGTCTCTTCGAGCAGTACTTC
>-|TRBV2|TRBJ2-4|-
CASSDRRLGLEIQYF
TGTGCCAGCAGTGATAGGAGACTGGGGCTAGAGATTCAGTACTTC
>TRBD1|TRBV5-1|TRBJ2-7|-
CASSLNSGTGRNEQYF
TGCGCCAGCAGTTTAAATTCCGGGACAGGGCGGAACGAGCAGTACTTC
>-|TRBV11-3|TRBJ2-7|-
CASSPYTGSEQYF
TGTGCCAGCAGCCCGTACACAGGGTCCGAGCAGTACTTC
>-|TRBV28|TRBJ2-3|-
CASSSTGFQGAKDTQYF
TGTGCCAGCAGTTCCACCGGTTTCCAAGGGGCCAAGGATACGCAGTATTTT
>TRBD2|TRBV7-2|TRBJ2-1|-
CASSQPSGIGPYNEQFF
TGTGCCAGCAGCCAACCCAGCGGGATCGGCCCCTACAATGAGCAGTTCTTC
>TRBD2|TRBV3-1/TRBV3-2|TRBJ2-7|-
CASSPRGASGTYEQYF
TGTGCCAGCAGCCCAAGGGGGGCTAGCGGGACTTACGAGCAGTACTTC
>-|TRBV29-1|TRBJ1-2|once
CSVPPTGGNYGYTF
TGCAGCGTGCCCCCAACGGGGGGTAACTATGGCTACACCTTC
>-|TRBV7-3|TRBJ2-1|-
CASSLSWYNEQFF
TGTGCCAGCAGCCTGAGCTGGTACAATGAGCAGTTCTTC
>-|TRBV5-4|TRBJ2-7|-
CASSGGPDWNSYEQYF
TGTGCCAGCAGCGGCGGCCCGGACTGGAACTCCTACGAGCAGTACTTC
>-|TRBV6-5|TRBJ1-5|-
CASSQEDRDQPQHF
TGTGCCAGCAGTCAGGAGGACCGGGATCAGCCCCAGCATTTT
>TRBD1|TRBV5-5|TRBJ1-5|-
CASSFGQGGQPQHF
TGTGCCAGCAGCTTCGGACAGGGAGGACAGCCCCAGCATTTT
>TRBD1|TRBV2|TRBJ2-7|once
CASGQEVIEQYF
TGTGCCAGCGGACAGGAAGTGATCGAGCAGTACTTC
>-|TRBV10-1|TRBJ2-3|-
CASSESLVGDTQYF
TGCGCCAGCAGTGAGTCACTAGTGGGAGATACGCAGTATTTT
>TRBD1|TRBV7-8|TRBJ1-4|-
CASGMVPGQGAGKLFF
TGTGCCAGCGGAATGGTCCCGGGACAGGGGGCCGGAAAACTGTTTTTT
>-|TRBV29-1|TRBJ2-5|-
CSSTRGTGETQYF
TGCAGCTCAACGCGGGGTACGGGAGAGACCCAGTACTTC
>TRBD1|TRBV10-3|TRBJ1-5|-
CAISGGQGEDQPQHF
TGTGCCATCAGTGGCGGACAGGGGGAGGACCAGCCCCAGCATTTT
>-|TRBV29-1|TRBJ2-1|-
CSVQPATSSVSYNEQFF
TGCAGCGTTCAGCCAGCAACATCTAGCGTCTCCTACAATGAGCAGTTCTTC
>TRBD1|TRBV9|TRBJ2-7|-
CASSVETGGSYEQYF
TGTGCCAGCAGCGTAGAGACAGGGGGGTCCTACGAGCAGTACTTC
>-|TRBV28|TRBJ1-1|-
CASRLGGGHTEAFF
TGTGCCAGCAGGCTCGGGGGGGGGCACACTGAAGCTTTCTTT
>-|TRBV19|TRBJ1-2|-
CASSQSMGYGYTF
TGTGCCAGTTCACAGAGCATGGGTTACGGCTACACCTTC
>-|TRBV19|TRBJ1-1|-
CASSTQRVPFF
TGTGCCAGTAGTACTCAGCGGGTTCCTTTCTTT
>-|TRBV3-1/TRBV3-2|TRBJ1-1|-
CASSLKGGTEAFF
TGTGCCAGCAGCCTCAAGGGAGGGACTGAAGCTTTCTTT
>-|TRBV14|TRBJ2-3|-
CASRFSGTDTQYF
TGTGCCAGCAGGTTTAGCGGCACAGATACGCAGTATTTT
>-|TRBV20-1|TRBJ2-1|-
CSASFGLLQFF
TGCAGTGCTAGTTTCGGACTCCTGCAGTTCTTC
>-|TRBV6-4|TRBJ2-2|-
CASSPASTGELFF
TGTGCCAGCAGCCCAGCTAGTACCGGGGAGCTGTTTTTT
>-|TRBV7-2|TRBJ1-3|-
CASSLSGNTIYF
TGTGCCAGCAGCTTATCAGGAAACACCATATATTTT
>TRBD2|TRBV9|TRBJ2-1|few
CASSAPSSGGGDNEQFF
TGTGCCAGCAGCGCCCCCTCTAGCGGGGGGGGTGACAATGAGCAGTTCTTC
>-|TRBV6-1|TRBJ2-6|-
CASSALRGSGANVLTF
TGTGCCAGCAGTGCCCTCCGGGGGTCTGGGGCCAACGTCCTGACTTTC
>-|TRBV19|TRBJ2-5|-
CASSKRVGETQYF
TGTGCCAGTAGTAAGCGGGTGGGAGAGACCCAGTACTTC
>TRBD2|TRBV6-6|TRBJ2-3|once
CASSLPTSGSADTQYF
TGTGCCAGCAGTTTGCCGACTAGCGGGAGCGCAGATACGCAGTATTTT
>TRBD1|TRBV28|TRBJ2-7|once
CASSLASQGAKGF
TGTGCCAGCAGTCTGGCCTCTCAGGGGGCAAAGGGATTC
>-|TRBV4-1|TRBJ1-1|-
CASSQAGGGGTEAFF
TGCGCCAGCAGCCAAGCTGGGGGGGGCGGGACTGAAGCTTTCTTT
>TRBD1|TRBV28|TRBJ2-7|-
CASSTLGQVKQYF
TGTGCCAGCAGTACGTTAGGACAGGTCAAGCAGTACTTC
>-|TRBV10-3|TRBJ1-5|once
CAISEPGEGGRQPQHF
TGTGCCATCAGTGAGCCGGGTGAGGGGGGGCGCCAGCCCCAGCATTTT
>-|TRBV18|TRBJ1-5|-
CASSPLGDSNQPQHF
TGTGCCAGCTCACCATTGGGAGATAGCAATCAGCCCCAGCATTTT
>-|TRBV15|TRBJ2-1|once
CATSRDRGRVQFF
TGTGCCACCAGCAGAGACAGAGGGCGGGTGCAGTTCTTC
>-|TRBV25-1|TRBJ1-6|-
CASGRGPDLNSPLHF
TGTGCCAGCGGCAGGGGTCCTGACCTTAATTCACCCCTCCACTTT
>-|TRBV14|TRBJ2-5|-
CASSRAKQETQYF
TGTGCCAGCAGCCGGGCGAAGCAAGAGACCCAGTACTTC
>-|TRBV24-1|TRBJ1-2|-
CATSDFSRVGYGYTF
TGTGCCACCAGTGATTTTTCACGGGTTGGGTATGGCTACACCTTC
>TRBD1|TRBV7-9|TRBJ1-3|-
CATRQGASGNTIYF
TGTGCCACCAGACAGGGGGCGTCTGGAAACACCATATATTTT
>TRBD2|TRBV9|TRBJ2-3|-
CASSSQLAISTDTQYF
TGTGCCAGCAGCTCCCAACTAGCGATCAGCACAGATACGCAGTATTTT
>-|TRBV7-8|TRBJ2-1|-
CASSLPLTANEQFF
TGTGCCAGCAGCTTACCTCTAACCGCCAATGAGCAGTTCTTC
>-|TRBV7-2|TRBJ2-1|-
CASTGSWADNEQFF
TGTGCCAGCACCGGCTCGTGGGCAGACAATGAGCAGTTCTTC
>-|TRBV2|TRBJ1-2|-
CASSNQGSLYGYTF
TGTGCCAGCAGTAATCAGGGTAGCCTTTATGGCTACACCTTC
>-|TRBV4-2|TRBJ1-1|-
CASSQEVTGRVAFF
TGTGCCAGCAGCCAAGAGGTGACGGGAAGAGTGGCTTTCTTT
>-|TRBV11-2|TRBJ2-5|-
CASSLVLGAGETQYF
TGTGCCAGCAGCTTAGTTCTGGGGGCAGGAGAGACCCAGTACTTC
>-|TRBV29-1|TRBJ1-2|-
CSGEQGRHGYTF
TGCAGCGGGGAACAGGGTAGGCACGGCTACACCTTC
>-|TRBV19|TRBJ1-2|few
CASTPQGTNGYTF
TGTGCCAGTACCCCACAGGGAACGAACGGCTACACCTTC